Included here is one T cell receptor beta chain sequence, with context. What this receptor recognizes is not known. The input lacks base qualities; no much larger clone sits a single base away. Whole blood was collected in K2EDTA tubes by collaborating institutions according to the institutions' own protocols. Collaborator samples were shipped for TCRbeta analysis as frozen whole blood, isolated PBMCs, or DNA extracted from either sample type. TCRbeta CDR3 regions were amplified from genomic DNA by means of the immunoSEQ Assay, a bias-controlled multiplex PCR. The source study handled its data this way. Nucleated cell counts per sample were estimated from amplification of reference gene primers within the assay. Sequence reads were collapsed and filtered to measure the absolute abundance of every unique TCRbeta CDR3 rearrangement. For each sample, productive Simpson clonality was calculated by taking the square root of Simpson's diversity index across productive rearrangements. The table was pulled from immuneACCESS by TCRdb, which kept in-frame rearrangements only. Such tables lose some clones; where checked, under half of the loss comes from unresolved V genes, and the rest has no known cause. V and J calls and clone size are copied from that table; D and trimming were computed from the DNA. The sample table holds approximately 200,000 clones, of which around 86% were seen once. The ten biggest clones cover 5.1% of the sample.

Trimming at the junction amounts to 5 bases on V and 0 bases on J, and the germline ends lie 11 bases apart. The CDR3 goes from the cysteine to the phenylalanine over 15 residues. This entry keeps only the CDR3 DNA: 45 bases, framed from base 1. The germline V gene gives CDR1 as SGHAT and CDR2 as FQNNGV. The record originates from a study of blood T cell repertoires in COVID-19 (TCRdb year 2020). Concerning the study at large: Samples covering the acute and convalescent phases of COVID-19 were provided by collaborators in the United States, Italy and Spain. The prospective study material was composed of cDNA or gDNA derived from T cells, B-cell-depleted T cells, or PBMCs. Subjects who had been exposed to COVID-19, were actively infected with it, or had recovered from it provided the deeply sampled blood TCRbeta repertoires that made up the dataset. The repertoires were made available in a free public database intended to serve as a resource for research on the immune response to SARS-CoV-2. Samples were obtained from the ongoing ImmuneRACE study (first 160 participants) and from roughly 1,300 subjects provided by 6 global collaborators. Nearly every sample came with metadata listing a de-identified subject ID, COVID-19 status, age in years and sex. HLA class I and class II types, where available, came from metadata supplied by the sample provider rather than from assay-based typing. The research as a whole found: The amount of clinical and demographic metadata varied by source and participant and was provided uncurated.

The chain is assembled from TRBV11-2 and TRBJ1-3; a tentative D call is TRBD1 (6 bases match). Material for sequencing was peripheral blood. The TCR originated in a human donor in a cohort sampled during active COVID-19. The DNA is TGTGCCAGCAGCAGACAGGCCTACTCTGGAAACACCATATATTTT. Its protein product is CASSRQAYSGNTIYF.